Here is one T cell receptor (beta chain) with its context. Its binding antigen is unknown. Base qualities are not at hand, and no much larger clone is one base apart. The sample's treatment or condition label, in plain terms: roughly ten-day PBMC culture with coronavirus spike peptide pools or control peptides (ViraFEST assay). The ViraFEST assay was used in the study, in which antigen-specific T cells were expanded with peptide pools and expanded clonotypes were subsequently identified by TCR sequencing. The positive SARS-CoV-2 PCR tests of the convalescent patients were dated from March to December 2020, before the Alpha, Beta and Delta variants emerged in the United States. Each well held 2.2 million or so PBMCs cultured with 10 ug/ml peptide pools in IMDM containing about 5% human AB serum and around 10 IU/ml IL-2. On days 3 and 7, half of the culture medium was replaced with fresh IL-2-containing medium. Once the cells had been in culture for roughly 11 days, the EasySep CD4+ T cell isolation kit was used to isolate CD4+ T cells by negative selection. Ficoll-Paque Plus gradient centrifugation was used to isolate PBMCs from whole blood, and the isolated PBMCs were then either used fresh or cryopreserved at -140C. Triplicate wells were generally used for each culture condition.

V is pruned by 1 base and J by 1 base, leaving 3 bases of the junction without a gene match. The germline V gene encodes CDR1 SGHVS and CDR2 FNYEAQ. Including cysteine and phenylalanine, the CDR3 has 15 amino acids. Only CDR3 DNA is held: 45 bases, read in frame from base 1. The library relied on PCR. DNA from cultured CD4+ T cells was subjected to TCR sequencing with the Oncomine TCR Beta short-read assay at the Johns Hopkins FTIC core. Genomic DNA was extracted from the cultured CD4+ T cells with the QIAamp micro DNA kit. The Oncomine TCR Beta libraries from cultured CD4+ T cells were pooled using unique dual indexes and then sequenced on an Illumina iSeq 100. Processing in the source paper ran as follows. Non-productive sequences were removed, and CDR3s not starting with C, not ending with F or W, or shorter than 7 amino acids were discarded. Antigen-specific clonotypes were identified using the MANAFEST web application through comparison of peptide-stimulated wells with reference and other culture wells. To be called positive, a clone needed an FDR below 0.05, an odds ratio above 5, and a productive frequency above 0.1% in at least two of three replicate wells. Cross-reactive clonotypes were defined as significantly expanded in both SARS-CoV-2 spike wells and at least one common cold coronavirus spike condition. Similarity between CDR3 sequences was evaluated in R version 3.6.1 using Levenshtein distances (stringdist) and unrooted phylogenetic trees (ape). TCRdb took the public reads, trimmed them with fastp at Q25, ran MiXCR for clone calling and kept in-frame beta chains. A single entry per CDR3 protein holds the most common genes and DNA from its merged rows. For this entry, the V and J calls and clone size follow TCRdb and not the study's own pipeline. The sample has about 25,000 distinct CDR3 sequences on record, around two fifths of them singletons. Around 7.2% of the sample is taken by the ten largest.

This sample is drawn from a study of vaccination and CD4 T cells after COVID-19 (dated by TCRdb to between 2021 and 2022). Regarding the research as a whole: Every convalescent patient had a positive nasal swab PCR test for SARS-CoV-2, with mild disease in nine or ten patients and severe disease in one. The convalescent cohort comprised six males and four females, including two Hispanic individuals, seven Caucasians, two Asians and one multiracial person. Each participant got two doses of either the Pfizer-BioNTech BNT162b2 vaccine (n=8) or the Moderna mRNA-1273 vaccine (n=2). Post-COVID blood samples from convalescent patients were collected a median of approximately 100 days after diagnosis, with a range of roughly 30 to 170 days. Post-vaccine blood samples were obtained a median of approximately 74 days after the second vaccine dose, with a range of roughly 13 to 250 days. For stimulating the cultures, overlapping spike peptide pools were used, derived from SARS-CoV-2 as well as from the common cold coronaviruses HCoV-NL63, HCoV-OC43 and HCoV-229E. In control cultures, a CEFX viral epitope pool was used as positive control, an HIV-1 Nef peptide pool was used as negative control, or no peptide was added. In approximately ten COVID-19 convalescent patients and a few infection-naive healthy vaccine recipients, the spike-specific CD4+ TCR repertoire before mRNA vaccination was compared with the repertoire after mRNA vaccination.

General study outcomes and caveats: In convalescent patients, a median approximately 86% of post-vaccine SARS-CoV-2-reactive clones were detected only after vaccination, suggesting vaccine-specific priming. Nearly all vaccine-specific clones in convalescent patients (304 of 307) were mono-reactive for SARS-CoV-2 spike rather than cross-reactive with common cold coronaviruses. The median number of SARS-CoV-2-reactive clonotypes rose from 20 to 25 after infection to roughly 38 after vaccination, but the change was not significant. The number of convalescent patients in the study was relatively small, and the study did not examine early timepoints following natural infection.

The sequence derives from a human donor who had recovered from COVID-19. The chain couples TRBV7-6 to TRBJ1-1, with TRBD1 identical over 7 junction bases. The sample was CD4+ T cells from blood, cultured in vitro. The encoded CDR3 is CASSLVGQENTEAFF. The nucleotides are TGTGCCAGCAGCTTAGTAGGACAGGAGAACACTGAAGCTTTCTTT.